This T cell receptor (beta chain) was observed in a study of early T cells in non-severe SARS-CoV-2 infection. Overall study: The study sequenced bulk RNA from unsorted whole blood, with chains unpaired.

The length of the CDR3 is 15 residues. Trimming stripped 3 bases from V and 10 bases from J, with 16 bases between. Germline V gives CDR1 SGHAT, CDR2 FQNNGV. This clonotype has at least ten counts. TCRdb ran MiXCR on the 5' RACE reads and lists one entry per CDR3 protein. The sample records some 46,000 distinct CDR3 sequences, 5.5% to 7.5% being singletons. This sequence joins TRBV11-2 and TRBJ1-6; D possibly corresponds to TRBD1 (5 bases). The specimen was whole blood, collected at baseline. This sequence was found in an adult who was a healthcare worker with PCR-confirmed SARS-CoV-2 infection or an uninfected control (not recorded which). The CDR3 DNA reads as TGTGCCAGCAGCTTGGGCCACCAGGGTGACTCACCCCTCCACTTT. This encodes CASSLGHQGDSPLHF.